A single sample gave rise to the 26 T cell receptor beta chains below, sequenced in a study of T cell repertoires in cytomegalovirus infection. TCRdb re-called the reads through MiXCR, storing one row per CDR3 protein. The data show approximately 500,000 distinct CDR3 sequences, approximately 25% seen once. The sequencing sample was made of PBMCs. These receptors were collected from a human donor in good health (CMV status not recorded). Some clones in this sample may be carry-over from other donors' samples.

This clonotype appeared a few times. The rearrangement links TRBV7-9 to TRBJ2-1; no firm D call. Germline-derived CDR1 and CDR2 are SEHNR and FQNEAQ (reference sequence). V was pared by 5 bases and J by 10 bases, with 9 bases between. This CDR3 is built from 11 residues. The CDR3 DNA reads TGTGCCAGCAGCCCCCTCCCGGAGCAGTTCTTC. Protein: CASSPLPEQFF.

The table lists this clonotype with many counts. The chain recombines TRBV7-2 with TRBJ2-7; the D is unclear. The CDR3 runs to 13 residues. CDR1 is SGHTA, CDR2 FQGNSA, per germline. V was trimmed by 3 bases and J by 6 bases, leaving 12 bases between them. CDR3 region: CASSFDSWAEQYV. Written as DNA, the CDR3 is TGTGCCAGCAGCTTCGATAGCTGGGCCGAGCAGTACGTC.

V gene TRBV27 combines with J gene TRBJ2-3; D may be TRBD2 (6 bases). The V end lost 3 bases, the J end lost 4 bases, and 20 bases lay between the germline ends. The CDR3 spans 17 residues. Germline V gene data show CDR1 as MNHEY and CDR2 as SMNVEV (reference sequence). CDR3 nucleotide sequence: TGTGCCAGCAGTTTCACCCGGACCTCCCGCGGGGCAGATACGCAGTATTTT. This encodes CASSFTRTSRGADTQYF.

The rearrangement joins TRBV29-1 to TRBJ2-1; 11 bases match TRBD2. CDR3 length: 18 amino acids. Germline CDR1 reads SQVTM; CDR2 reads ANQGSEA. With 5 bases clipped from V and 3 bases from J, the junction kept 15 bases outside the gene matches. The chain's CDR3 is CSVRKQVTSGILYNEQFF. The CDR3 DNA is TGCAGCGTTAGGAAACAGGTGACTAGCGGGATCCTCTACAATGAGCAGTTCTTC.

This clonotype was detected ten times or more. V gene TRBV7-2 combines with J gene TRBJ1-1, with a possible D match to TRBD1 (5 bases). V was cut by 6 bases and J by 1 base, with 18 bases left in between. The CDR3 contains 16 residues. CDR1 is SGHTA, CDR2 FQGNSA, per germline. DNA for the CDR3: TGTGCCAGCAGGATCCTGTCGGGGGAGAGGAACACTGAAGCTTTCTTT. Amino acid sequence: CASRILSGERNTEAFF.

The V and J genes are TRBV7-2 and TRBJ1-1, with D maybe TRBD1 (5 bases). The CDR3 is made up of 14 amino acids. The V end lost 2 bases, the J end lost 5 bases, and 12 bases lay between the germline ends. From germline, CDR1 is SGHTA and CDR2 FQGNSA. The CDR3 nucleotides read TGTGCCAGCAGCTTACCCCCAGGGCGGACTGAAGCTTTCTTT. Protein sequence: CASSLPPGRTEAFF.

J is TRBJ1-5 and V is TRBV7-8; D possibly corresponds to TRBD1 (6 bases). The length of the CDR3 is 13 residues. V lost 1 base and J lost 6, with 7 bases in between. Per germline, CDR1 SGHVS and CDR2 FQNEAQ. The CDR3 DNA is TGTGCCAGCAGCTTAGTACAGGGTCAGCCCCAGCATTTT. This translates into CASSLVQGQPQHF.

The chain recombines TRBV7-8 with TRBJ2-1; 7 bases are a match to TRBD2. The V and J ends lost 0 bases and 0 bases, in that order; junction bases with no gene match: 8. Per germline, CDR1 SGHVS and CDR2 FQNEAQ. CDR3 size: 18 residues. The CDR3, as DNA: TGTGCCAGCAGCTTAGCGCTTCTAGCGGCGAGCTCCTACAATGAGCAGTTCTTC. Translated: CASSLALLAASSYNEQFF.

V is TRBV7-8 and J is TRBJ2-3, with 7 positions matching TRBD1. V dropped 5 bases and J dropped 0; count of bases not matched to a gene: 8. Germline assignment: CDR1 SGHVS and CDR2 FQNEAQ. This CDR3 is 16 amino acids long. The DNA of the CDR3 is TGTGCCAGCAGCCACAGGGACAGTGAAAGCACAGATACGCAGTATTTT. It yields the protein CASSHRDSESTDTQYF.

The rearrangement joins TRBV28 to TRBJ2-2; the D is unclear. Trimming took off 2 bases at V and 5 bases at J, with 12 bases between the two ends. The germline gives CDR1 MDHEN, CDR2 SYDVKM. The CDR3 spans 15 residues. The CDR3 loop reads CASSLGTVGTGELFF. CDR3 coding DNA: TGTGCCAGCAGTTTAGGAACAGTGGGGACCGGGGAGCTGTTTTTT.

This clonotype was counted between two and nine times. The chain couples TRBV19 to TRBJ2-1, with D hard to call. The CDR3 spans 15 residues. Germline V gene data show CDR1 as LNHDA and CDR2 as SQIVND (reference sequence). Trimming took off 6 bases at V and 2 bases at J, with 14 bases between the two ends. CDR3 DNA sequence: TGTGCCAGTAGCCCCGGGCTCAACACCTACAATGAGCAGTTCTTC. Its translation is CASSPGLNTYNEQFF.

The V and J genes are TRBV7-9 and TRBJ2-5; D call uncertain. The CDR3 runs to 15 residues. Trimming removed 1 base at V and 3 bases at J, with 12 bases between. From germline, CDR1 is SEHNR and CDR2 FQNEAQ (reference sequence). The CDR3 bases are TGTGCCAGCAGCTTAGTTTCTGGTGTCAAAGAGACCCAGTACTTC. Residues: CASSLVSGVKETQYF.

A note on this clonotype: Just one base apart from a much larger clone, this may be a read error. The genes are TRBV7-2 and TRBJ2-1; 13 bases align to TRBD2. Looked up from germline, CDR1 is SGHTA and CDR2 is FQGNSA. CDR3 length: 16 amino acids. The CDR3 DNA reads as TGTGCCAGCAGCTTAGAGACTAGCGGGAGGCGGGGTGAGCCGTTCTTC. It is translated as CASSLETSGRRGEPFF.

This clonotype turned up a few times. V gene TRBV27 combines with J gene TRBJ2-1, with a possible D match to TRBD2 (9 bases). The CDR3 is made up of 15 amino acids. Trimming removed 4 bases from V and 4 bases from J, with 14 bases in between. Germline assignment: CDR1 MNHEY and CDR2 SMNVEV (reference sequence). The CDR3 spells CASSSSGTGYNEQFF. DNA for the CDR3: TGTGCCAGCAGTTCTAGCGGGACAGGTTACAATGAGCAGTTCTTC.

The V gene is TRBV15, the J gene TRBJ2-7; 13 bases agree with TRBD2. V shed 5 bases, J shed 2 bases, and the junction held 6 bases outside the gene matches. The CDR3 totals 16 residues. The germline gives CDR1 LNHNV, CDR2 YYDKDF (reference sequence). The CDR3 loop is CATSGETSGRTYEQYF. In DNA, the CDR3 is TGTGCCACCAGCGGGGAGACTAGCGGGAGGACCTACGAGCAGTACTTC.

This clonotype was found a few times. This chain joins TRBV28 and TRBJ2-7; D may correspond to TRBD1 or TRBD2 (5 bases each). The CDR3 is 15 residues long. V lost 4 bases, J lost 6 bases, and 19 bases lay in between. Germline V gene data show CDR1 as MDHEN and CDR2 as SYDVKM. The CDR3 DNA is TGTGCCAGCAGTTCCAGTCCGCAGGGACCAATCGAGCAGTACTTC. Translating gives CASSSSPQGPIEQYF.

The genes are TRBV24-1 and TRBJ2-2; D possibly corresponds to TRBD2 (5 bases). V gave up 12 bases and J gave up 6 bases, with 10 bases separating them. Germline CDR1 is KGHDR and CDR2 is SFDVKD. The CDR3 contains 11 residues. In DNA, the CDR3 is TGTGCCGTCGAGGGCCCCGGGGAGCTGTTTTTT. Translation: CAVEGPGELFF.

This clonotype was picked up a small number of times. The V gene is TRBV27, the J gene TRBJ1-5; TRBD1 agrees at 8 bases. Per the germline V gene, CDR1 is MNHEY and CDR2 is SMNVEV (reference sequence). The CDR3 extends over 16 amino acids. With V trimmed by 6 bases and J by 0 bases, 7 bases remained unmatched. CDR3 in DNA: TGTGCCAGCAGAGGACAGGGAATCTATAGCAATCAGCCCCAGCATTTT. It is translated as CASRGQGIYSNQPQHF.

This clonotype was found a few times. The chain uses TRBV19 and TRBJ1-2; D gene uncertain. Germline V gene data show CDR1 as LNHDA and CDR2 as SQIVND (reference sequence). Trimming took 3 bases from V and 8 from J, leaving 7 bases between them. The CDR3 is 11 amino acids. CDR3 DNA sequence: TGTGCCAGTAGTATCTTCGGAGGCTACACCTTC. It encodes CASSIFGGYTF.

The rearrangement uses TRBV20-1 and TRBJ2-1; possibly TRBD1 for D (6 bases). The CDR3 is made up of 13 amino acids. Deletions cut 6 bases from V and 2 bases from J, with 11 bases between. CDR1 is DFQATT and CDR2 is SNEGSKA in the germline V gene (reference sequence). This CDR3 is CSAYRTAYNEQFF. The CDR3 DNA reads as TGCAGTGCCTATCGGACAGCCTACAATGAGCAGTTCTTC.

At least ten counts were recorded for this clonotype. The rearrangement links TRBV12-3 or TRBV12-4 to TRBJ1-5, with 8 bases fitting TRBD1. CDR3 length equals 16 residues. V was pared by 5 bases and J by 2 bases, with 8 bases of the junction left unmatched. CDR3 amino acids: CASSRTGGLGNQPQHF. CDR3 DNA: TGTGCCAGCAGTCGCACAGGGGGTTTGGGCAATCAGCCCCAGCATTTT.

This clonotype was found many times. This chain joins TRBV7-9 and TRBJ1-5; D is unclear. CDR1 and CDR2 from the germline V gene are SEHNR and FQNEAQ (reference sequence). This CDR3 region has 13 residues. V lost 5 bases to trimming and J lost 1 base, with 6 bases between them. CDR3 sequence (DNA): TGTGCCAGCAGCGCTGACAGCAATCAGCCCCAGCATTTT. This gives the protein CASSADSNQPQHF.

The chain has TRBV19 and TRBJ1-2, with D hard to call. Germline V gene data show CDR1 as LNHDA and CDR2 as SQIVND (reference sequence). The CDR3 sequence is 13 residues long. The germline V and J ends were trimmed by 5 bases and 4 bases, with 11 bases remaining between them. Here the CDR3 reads CASSPRARYGYTF. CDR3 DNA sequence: TGTGCCAGTAGTCCTAGGGCTCGCTATGGCTACACCTTC.

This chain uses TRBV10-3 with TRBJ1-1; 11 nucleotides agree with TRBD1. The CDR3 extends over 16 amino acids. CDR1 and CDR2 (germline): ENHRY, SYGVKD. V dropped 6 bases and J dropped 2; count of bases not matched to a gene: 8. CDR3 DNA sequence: TGTGCCATCAGCGGACAGGGGGCACTTGTAAACACTGAAGCTTTCTTT. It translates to CAISGQGALVNTEAFF.

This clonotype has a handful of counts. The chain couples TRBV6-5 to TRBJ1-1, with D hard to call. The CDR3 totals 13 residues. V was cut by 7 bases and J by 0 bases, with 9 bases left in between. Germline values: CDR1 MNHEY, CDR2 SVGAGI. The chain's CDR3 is CASKVTLNTEAFF. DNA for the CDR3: TGTGCCAGCAAGGTGACCTTGAACACTGAAGCTTTCTTT.

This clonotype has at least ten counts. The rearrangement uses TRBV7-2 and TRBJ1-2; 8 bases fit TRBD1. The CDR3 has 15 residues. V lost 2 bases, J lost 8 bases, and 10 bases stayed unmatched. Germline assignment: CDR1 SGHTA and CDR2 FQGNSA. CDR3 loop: CASSLFGGQAEGYTF. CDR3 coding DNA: TGTGCCAGCAGCTTATTTGGGGGACAGGCGGAGGGCTACACCTTC.